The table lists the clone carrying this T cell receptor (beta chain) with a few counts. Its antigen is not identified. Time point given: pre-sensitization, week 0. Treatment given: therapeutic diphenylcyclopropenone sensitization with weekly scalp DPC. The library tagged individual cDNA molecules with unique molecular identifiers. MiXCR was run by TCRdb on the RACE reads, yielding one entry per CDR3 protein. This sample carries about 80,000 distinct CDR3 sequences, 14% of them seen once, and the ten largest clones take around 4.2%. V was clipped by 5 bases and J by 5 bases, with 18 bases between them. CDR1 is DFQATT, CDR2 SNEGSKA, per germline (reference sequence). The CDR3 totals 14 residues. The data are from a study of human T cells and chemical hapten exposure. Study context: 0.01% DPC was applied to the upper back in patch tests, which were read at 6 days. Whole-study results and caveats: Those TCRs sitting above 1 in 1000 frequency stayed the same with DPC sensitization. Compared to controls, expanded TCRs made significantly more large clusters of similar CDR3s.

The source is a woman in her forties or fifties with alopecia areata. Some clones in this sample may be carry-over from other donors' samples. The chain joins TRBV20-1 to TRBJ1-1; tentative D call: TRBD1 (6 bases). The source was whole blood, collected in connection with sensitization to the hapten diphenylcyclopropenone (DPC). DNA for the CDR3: TGCAGTGCTCCCAATAGGGGGGCGGGGACTGAAGCTTTCTTT. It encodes CSAPNRGAGTEAFF.